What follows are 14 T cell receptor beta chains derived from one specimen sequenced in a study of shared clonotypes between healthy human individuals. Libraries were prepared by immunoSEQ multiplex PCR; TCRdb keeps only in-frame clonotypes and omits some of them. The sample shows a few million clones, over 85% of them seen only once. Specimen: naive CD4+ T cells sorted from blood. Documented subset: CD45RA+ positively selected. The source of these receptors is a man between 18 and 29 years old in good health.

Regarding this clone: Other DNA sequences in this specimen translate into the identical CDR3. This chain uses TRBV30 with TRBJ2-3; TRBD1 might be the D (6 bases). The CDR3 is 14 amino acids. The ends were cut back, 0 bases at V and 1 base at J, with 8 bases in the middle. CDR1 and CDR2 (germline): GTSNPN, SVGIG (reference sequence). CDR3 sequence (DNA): TGTGCCTGGAGTGTTGGGGGCGGCACAGATACGCAGTATTTT. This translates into CAWSVGGGTDTQYF. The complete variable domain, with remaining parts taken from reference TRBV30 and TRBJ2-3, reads SQTIHQWPATLVQPVGSPLSLECTVEGTSNPNLYWYRQAAGRGLQLLFYSVGIGQISSEVPQNLSASRPQDRQFILSSKKLLLSDSGFYLCAWSVGGGTDTQYFGPGTRLTVL.

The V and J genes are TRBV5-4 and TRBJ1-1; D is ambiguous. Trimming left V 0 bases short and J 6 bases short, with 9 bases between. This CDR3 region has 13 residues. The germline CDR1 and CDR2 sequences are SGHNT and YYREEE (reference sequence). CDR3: CASSLVQNSEAFF. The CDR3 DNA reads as TGTGCCAGCAGCTTGGTCCAGAATTCTGAAGCTTTCTTT.

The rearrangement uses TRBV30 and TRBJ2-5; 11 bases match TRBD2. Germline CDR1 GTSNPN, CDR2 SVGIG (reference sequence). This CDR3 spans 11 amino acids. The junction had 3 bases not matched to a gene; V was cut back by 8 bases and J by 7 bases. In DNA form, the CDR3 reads TGTGCCCGTAGCGGGGGGGGGACCCAGTACTTC. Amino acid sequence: CARSGGGTQYF.

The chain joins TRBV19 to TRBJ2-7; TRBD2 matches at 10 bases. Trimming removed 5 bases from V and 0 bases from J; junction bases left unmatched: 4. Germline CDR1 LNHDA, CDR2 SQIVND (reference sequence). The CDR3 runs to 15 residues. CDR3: CASSWTSGPSYEQYF. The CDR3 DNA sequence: TGTGCCAGTAGTTGGACTAGCGGACCCTCCTACGAGCAGTACTTC.

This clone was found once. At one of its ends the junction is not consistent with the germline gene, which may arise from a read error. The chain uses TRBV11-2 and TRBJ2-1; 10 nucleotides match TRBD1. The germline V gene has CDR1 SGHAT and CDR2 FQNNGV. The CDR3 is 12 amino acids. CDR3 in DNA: TGTGCCAGCAGCTTAGGGGACAGGGGTTGGGTCTTC. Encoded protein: CASSLGDRGWVF.

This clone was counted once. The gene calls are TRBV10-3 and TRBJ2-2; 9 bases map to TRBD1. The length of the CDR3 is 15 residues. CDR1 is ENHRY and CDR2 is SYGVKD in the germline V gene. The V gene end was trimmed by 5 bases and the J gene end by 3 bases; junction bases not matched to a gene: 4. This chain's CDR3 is CAISLRDRDTGELFF. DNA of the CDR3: TGTGCCATCAGTCTTCGGGACAGGGACACCGGGGAGCTGTTTTTT.

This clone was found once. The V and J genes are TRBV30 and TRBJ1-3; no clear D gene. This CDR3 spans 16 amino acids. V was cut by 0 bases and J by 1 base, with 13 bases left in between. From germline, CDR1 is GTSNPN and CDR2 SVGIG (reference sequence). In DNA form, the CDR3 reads TGTGCCTGGAGTGTAGGGATCCTCCCGTCTGGAAACACCATATATTTT. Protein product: CAWSVGILPSGNTIYF.

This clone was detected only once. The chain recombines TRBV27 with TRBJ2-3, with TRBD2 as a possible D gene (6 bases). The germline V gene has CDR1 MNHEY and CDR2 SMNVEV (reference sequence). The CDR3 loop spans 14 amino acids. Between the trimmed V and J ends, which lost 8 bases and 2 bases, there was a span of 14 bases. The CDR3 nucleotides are TGTGCCAGCGGCGGGACCCTAAACACAGATACGCAGTATTTT. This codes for CASGGTLNTDTQYF.

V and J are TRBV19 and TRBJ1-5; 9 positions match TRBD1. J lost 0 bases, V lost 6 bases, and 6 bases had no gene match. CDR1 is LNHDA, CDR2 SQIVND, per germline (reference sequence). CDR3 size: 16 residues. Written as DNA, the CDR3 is TGTGCCAGTAGGGTTACAGGGGGCAGTAGCAATCAGCCCCAGCATTTT. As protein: CASRVTGGSSNQPQHF. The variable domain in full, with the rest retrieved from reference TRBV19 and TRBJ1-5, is DGGITQSPKYLFRKEGQNVTLSCEQNLNHDAMYWYRQDPGQGLRLIYYSQIVNDFQKGDIAEGYSVSREKKESFPLTVTSAQKNPTAFYLCASRVTGGSSNQPQHFGDGTRLSIL.

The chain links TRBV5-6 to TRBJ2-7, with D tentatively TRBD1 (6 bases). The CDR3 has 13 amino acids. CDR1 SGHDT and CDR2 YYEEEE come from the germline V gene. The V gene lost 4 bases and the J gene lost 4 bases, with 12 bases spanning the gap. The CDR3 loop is CASSPGTPYEQYF. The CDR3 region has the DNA TGTGCCAGCAGCCCCGGGACACCTTACGAGCAGTACTTC.

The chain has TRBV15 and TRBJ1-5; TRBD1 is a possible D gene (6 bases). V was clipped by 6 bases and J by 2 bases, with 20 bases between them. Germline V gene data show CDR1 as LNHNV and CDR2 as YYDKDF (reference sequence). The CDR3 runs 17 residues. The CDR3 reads CATSLPGGQGGNQPQHF. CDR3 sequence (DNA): TGTGCCACCAGTCTGCCGGGGGGCCAGGGCGGCAATCAGCCCCAGCATTTT.

The CDR3 reads CASSSNTGNTGELFF. The CDR3 DNA sequence: TGTGCCAGCAGTTCCAATACAGGGAACACCGGGGAGCTGTTTTTT. The chain has TRBV6-5 and TRBJ2-2; perhaps TRBD1 as D (5 bases). Germline V lookup: CDR1 MNHEY, CDR2 SVGAGI. This CDR3 has 15 residues. V lost 4 bases and J 1 base, leaving 10 bases between the germline ends.

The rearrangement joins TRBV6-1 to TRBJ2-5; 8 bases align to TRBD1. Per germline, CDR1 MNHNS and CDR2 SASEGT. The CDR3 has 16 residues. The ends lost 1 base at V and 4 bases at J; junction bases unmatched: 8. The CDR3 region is CASSEGRTGILETQYF. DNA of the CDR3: TGTGCCAGCAGTGAAGGTCGGACAGGGATTTTAGAGACCCAGTACTTC.

The CDR3 bases are TGTGCCAGCAGCGTACGAGTAGGGGCCCAAGGCGAGCAGTTCTTC. It specifies CASSVRVGAQGEQFF. The chain employs TRBV9 and TRBJ2-1; possible D gene TRBD1, 5 bases. Germline values: CDR1 SGDLS, CDR2 YYNGEE. The CDR3 covers 15 residues. The V end was cut by 1 base, the J end by 10 bases, with 18 bases between.